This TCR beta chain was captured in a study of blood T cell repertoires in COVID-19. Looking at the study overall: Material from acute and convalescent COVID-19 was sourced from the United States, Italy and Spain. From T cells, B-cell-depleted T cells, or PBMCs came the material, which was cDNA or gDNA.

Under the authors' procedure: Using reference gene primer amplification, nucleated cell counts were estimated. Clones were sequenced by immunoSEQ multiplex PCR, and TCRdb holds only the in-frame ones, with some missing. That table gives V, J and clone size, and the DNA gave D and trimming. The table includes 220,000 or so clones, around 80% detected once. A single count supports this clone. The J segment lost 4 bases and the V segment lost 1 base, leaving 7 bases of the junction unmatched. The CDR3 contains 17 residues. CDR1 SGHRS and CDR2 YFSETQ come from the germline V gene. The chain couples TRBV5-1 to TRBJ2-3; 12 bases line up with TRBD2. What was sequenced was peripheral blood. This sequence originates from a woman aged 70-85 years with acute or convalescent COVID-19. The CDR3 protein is CASSLYSSGRAADTQYF. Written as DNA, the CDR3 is TGCGCCAGCAGCTTGTATTCTAGCGGGAGGGCCGCAGATACGCAGTATTTT. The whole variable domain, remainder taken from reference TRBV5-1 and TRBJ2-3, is KAGVTQTPRYLIKTRGQQVTLSCSPISGHRSVSWYQQTPGQGLQFLFEYFSETQRNKGNFPGRFSGRQFSNSRSEMNVSTLELGDSALYLCASSLYSSGRAADTQYFGPGTRLTVL.